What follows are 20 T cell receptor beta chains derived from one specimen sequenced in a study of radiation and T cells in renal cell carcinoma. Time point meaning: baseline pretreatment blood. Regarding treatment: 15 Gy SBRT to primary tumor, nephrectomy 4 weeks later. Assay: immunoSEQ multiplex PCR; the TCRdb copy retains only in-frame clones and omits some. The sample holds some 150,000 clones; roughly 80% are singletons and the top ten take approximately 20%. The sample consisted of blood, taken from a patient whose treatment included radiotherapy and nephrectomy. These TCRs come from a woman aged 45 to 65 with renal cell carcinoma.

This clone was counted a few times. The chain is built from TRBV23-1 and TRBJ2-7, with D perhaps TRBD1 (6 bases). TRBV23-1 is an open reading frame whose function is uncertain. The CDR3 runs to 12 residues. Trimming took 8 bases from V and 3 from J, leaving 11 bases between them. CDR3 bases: TGCGCCAGCGGAACAGGGCGCTACGAGCAGTACTTC. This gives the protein CASGTGRYEQYF.

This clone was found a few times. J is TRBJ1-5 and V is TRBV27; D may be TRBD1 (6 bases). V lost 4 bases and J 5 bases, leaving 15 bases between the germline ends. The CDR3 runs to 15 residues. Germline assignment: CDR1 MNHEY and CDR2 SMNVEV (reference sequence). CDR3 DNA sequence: TGTGCCAGCAGTTCACATAGAGGGGGTCATCAGCCCCAGCATTTT. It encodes CASSSHRGGHQPQHF.

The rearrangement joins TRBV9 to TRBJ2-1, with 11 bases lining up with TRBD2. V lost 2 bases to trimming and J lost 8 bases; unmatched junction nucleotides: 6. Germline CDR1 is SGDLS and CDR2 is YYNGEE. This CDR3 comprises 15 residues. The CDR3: CASSVVAGGLHEQFF. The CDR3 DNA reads TGTGCCAGCAGCGTTGTAGCGGGAGGGCTGCATGAGCAGTTCTTC.

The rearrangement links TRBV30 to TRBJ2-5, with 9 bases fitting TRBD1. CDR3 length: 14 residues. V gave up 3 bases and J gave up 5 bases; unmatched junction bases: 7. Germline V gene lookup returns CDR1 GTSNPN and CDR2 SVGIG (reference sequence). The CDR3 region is CAWRPTGGLETQYF. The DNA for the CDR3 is TGTGCCTGGAGACCGACAGGGGGATTGGAGACCCAGTACTTC.

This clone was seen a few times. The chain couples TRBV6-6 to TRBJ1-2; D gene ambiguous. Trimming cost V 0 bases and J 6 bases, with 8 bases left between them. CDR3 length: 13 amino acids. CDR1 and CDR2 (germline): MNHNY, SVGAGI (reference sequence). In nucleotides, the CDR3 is TGTGCCAGCAGTTACTCTGACACCCATGGCTACACCTTC. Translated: CASSYSDTHGYTF.

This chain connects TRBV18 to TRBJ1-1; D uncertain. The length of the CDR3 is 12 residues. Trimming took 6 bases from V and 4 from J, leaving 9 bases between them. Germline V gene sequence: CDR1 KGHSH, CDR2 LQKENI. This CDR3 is CASSTSSTEAFF. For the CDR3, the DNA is TGTGCCAGCTCCACCAGCTCCACTGAAGCTTTCTTT. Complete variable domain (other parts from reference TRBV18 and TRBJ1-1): NAGVMQNPRHLVRRRGQEARLRCSPMKGHSHVYWYRQLPEEGLKFMVYLQKENIIDESGMPKERFSAEFPKEGPSILRIQQVVRGDSAAYFCASSTSSTEAFFGQGTRLTVV.

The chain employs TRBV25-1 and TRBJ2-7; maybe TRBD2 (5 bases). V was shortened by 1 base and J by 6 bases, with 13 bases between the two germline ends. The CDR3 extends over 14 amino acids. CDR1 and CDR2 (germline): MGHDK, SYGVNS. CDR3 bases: TGTGCCAGCAGTGAATCCGGGGATCGGGGCGAGCAGTACTTC. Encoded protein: CASSESGDRGEQYF.

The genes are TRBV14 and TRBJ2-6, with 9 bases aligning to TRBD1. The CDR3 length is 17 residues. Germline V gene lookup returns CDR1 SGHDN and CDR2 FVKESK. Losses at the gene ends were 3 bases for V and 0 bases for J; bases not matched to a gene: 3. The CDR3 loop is CASSQGTGSSGANVLTF. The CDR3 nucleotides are TGTGCCAGCAGCCAGGGGACAGGGAGCTCTGGGGCCAACGTCCTGACTTTC.

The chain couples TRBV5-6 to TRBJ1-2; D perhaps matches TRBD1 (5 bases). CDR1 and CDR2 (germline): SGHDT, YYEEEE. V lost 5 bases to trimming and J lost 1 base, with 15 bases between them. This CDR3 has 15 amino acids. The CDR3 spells CASSPLRGNNYGYTF. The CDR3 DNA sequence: TGTGCCAGCAGTCCACTTCGGGGCAATAACTATGGCTACACCTTC.

As DNA, the CDR3 is TGTGCCAGCAGAGAGACGGGTGGGGGGCTTGAGCAGTACTTC. Protein sequence: CASRETGGGLEQYF. The J gene is TRBJ2-7, the V gene TRBV7-2; either TRBD1 or TRBD2 may supply D (6 bases each). This CDR3 comprises 14 residues. CDR1 is SGHTA, CDR2 FQGNSA, per germline. Trimming left V 6 bases short and J 7 bases short, with 19 bases between.

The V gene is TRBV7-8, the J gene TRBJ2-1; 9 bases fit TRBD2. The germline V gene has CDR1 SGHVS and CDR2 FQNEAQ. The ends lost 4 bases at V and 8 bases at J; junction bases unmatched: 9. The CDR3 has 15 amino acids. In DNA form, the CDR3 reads TGTGCCAGCAGCTCGCGGGAGGGGGGCTATCATGAGCAGTTCTTC. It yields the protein CASSSREGGYHEQFF.

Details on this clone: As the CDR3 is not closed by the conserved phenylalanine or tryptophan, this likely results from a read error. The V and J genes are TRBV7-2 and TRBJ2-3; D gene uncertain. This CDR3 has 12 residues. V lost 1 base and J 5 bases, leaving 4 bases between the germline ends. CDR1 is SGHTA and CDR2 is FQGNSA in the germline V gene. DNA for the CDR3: TGTGCCAGCAGCTTAGGGGTAGATACGCAGTATTCT. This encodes CASSLGVDTQYS.

CDR3 coding DNA: TGTGCCTGGGGGTCGAACCAGCCCCAGCATTTT. It is translated as CAWGSNQPQHF. V is TRBV30 and J is TRBJ1-5; D is unresolved. Germline-derived CDR1 and CDR2 are GTSNPN and SVGIG (reference sequence). The CDR3 totals 11 residues. V gave up 5 bases and J gave up 7 bases, with 9 bases separating them.

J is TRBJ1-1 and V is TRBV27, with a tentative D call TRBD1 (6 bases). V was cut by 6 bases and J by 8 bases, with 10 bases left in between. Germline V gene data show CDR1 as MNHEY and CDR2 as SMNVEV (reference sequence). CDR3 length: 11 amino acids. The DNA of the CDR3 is TGTGCCAGCAGGGTGGGGACAGAAGCTTTCTTT. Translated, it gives CASRVGTEAFF.

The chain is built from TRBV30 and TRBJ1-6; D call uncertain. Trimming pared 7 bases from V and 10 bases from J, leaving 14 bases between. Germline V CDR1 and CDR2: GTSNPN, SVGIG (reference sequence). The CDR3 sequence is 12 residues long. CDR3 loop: CAYDAPGSPLHF. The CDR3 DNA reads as TGTGCCTACGACGCCCCAGGATCACCCCTCCACTTT.

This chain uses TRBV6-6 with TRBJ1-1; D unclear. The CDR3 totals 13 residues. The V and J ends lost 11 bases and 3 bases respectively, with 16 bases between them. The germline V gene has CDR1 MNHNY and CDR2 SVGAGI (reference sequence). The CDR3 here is CAATPVGDTEAFF. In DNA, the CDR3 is TGTGCCGCTACCCCGGTAGGAGACACTGAAGCTTTCTTT.

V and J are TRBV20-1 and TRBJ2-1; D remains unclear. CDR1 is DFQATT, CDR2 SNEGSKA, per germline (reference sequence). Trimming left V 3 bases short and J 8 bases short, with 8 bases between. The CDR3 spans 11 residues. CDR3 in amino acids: CSARIADEQFF. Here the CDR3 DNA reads TGCAGTGCTAGGATAGCTGATGAGCAGTTCTTC.

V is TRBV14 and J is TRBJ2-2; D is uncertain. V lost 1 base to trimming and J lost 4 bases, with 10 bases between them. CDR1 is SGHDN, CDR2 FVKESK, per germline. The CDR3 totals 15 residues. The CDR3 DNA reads TGTGCCAGCAGCCAAGTCGGTCAGCCCACCGGGGAGCTGTTTTTT. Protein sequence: CASSQVGQPTGELFF.

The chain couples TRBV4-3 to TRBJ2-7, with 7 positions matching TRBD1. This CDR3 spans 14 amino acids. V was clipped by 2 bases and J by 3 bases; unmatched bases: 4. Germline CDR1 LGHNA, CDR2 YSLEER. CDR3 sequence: CASSQWGQSYEQYF. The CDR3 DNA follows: TGCGCCAGCAGCCAATGGGGACAGAGCTACGAGCAGTACTTC.

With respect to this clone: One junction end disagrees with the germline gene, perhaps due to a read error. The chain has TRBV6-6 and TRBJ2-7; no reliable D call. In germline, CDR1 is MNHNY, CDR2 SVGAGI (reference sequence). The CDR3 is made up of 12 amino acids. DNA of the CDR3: TGTGCCAGCAGTCCTGACCTGGCAAATGGAAACTTC. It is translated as CASSPDLANGNF.